This T cell receptor beta chain was obtained from a study of blood T cells in healthy people across ages. The CDR3 loop spans 13 amino acids. Per the germline V gene, CDR1 is SNHLY and CDR2 is FYNNEI. Only a few counts were recorded for this clonotype. PCR was performed a second time for about 7 to 12 cycles using a sample-barcoded 5' primer and a J-beta primer mix. TCRdb itself ran the 5' RACE reads through MiXCR, one entry per CDR3 protein. The sample has 790,000 or so distinct CDR3 sequences, more than 50% seen once. J is TRBJ2-7 and V is TRBV2; 7 positions match TRBD2. The J call is uncertain, as TRBJ2-5 better fits the DNA end. The sequence derives from a man aged 35-49 years in good health. The sample taken for sequencing was blood. CDR3: CASYQRRGGTQYF. The CDR3 DNA sequence: TGTGCCAGCTACCAACGACGCGGGGGGACCCAGTACTTC.